The rows below give T cell receptor beta chains drawn from one sample of a study of T cell responses to AZD1222 COVID-19 vaccine. Profiling relied on immunoSEQ multiplex PCR, and the TCRdb table lists in-frame clones only, not all of them. The profile covers 95,000 to 150,000 clones, with 88% appearing a single time and more than 3.5% taken by the ten largest. Sample: peripheral blood, taken on day 0 of AZD1222 vaccination. The source of these receptors is an adult in good health. CDR3s include the opening cysteine and the closing phenylalanine or tryptophan. Fields, in order: D gene, V gene, clone size, J gene, CDR3 length, CDR3 protein, CDR3 DNA. A D gene is named only where the DNA matches it firmly. For some rows the clone size is stated as once, few or many, or as a class when expanded; others skip it.

>.|TRBV18|.|TRBJ1-2|13
CASSPGGANGYTF
TGTGCCAGCTCACCAGGAGGGGCGAATGGCTACACCTTC
>TRBD2|TRBV6-1|.|TRBJ2-7|19
CASSEILRLAGGPMDKQYF
TGTGCCAGCAGTGAAATTCTCCGGCTAGCGGGAGGGCCTATGGACAAGCAGTACTTC
>.|TRBV19|.|TRBJ1-3|15
CASSIGPFSGNTIYF
TGTGCCAGTAGTATTGGACCCTTCTCTGGAAACACCATATATTTT
>.|TRBV19|.|TRBJ2-1|17
CASSIPRRSSSYNEQFF
TGTGCCAGTAGTATACCGCGCAGGTCAAGCTCCTACAATGAGCAGTTCTTC
>TRBD1|TRBV30|.|TRBJ1-2|12
CAWSQGGNGYTF
TGTGCCTGGAGTCAGGGGGGGAATGGCTACACCTTC
>.|TRBV18|.|TRBJ2-1|12
CASSPEENEQFF
TGTGCCAGCTCTCCGGAGGAAAATGAGCAGTTCTTC
>.|TRBV9|once|TRBJ2-1|11
CASSTGNEQFF
TGTGCCAGCAGCACGGGGAATGAGCAGTTCTTC
>.|TRBV10-3|once|TRBJ2-7|15
CAISEGWGGRHEQYF
TGTGCCATCAGTGAAGGGTGGGGTGGGAGACACGAGCAGTACTTC
>TRBD2|TRBV6-5|few|TRBJ2-7|13
CASRLGLAGEQYF
TGTGCCAGCAGATTAGGACTAGCGGGGGAGCAGTACTTC
>.|TRBV7-6|.|TRBJ2-1|18
CASSLGALGEVSYNEQFF
TGTGCCAGCAGCTTAGGGGCCCTCGGAGAGGTCTCCTACAATGAGCAGTTCTTC
>.|TRBV7-3|.|TRBJ2-3|15
CASSKGQSSTDTQYF
TGTGCCAGCAGCAAAGGACAGTCTAGCACAGATACGCAGTATTTT
>.|TRBV6-6|.|TRBJ2-5|16
CASSYSGQPTGGAQYF
TGTGCCAGCAGTTACTCAGGACAGCCAACGGGCGGGGCCCAGTACTTC
>.|TRBV7-2|.|TRBJ1-2|15
CASSLRREANYGYTF
TGTGCCAGCAGCTTAAGGAGGGAGGCAAACTATGGCTACACCTTC
>TRBD1|TRBV30|.|TRBJ1-5|14
CAWRGTGVLQPQHF
TGTGCCTGGAGGGGGACAGGGGTCCTACAGCCCCAGCATTTT
>.|TRBV7-9|.|TRBJ2-2|14
CASSSFRGTGELFF
TGTGCCAGCAGCTCCTTCAGGGGCACCGGGGAGCTGTTTTTT
>TRBD1|TRBV9|.|TRBJ2-7|13
CASSPDGFGTGVF
TGTGCCAGCAGCCCGGATGGTTTCGGGACAGGGGTGTTC